This TCR beta chain came from a study of blood T cell repertoires in COVID-19. TCRdb keeps only in-frame clones here, not all; method: immunoSEQ multiplex PCR. Altogether over 90,000 clones are present, roughly 81% being singletons, with the ten largest covering 8.5% to 10%. With 3 bases clipped from V and 7 bases from J, the junction kept 1 base outside the gene matches. CDR3 length: 13 residues. The germline V gene encodes CDR1 KGHDR and CDR2 SFDVKD. V and J are TRBV24-1 and TRBJ2-1; 8 bases are a match to TRBD2. The material sequenced was peripheral blood. This receptor was identified in a man aged 35 to 55 with active or convalescent COVID-19. CDR3 sequence: CATSDGTRNEQFF. Written as DNA, the CDR3 is TGTGCCACCAGTGATGGGACTAGAAATGAGCAGTTCTTC.